A single sample gave rise to the 19 T cell receptor beta chains below, sequenced in a study of blood T cell repertoires in COVID-19. Clones were read by immunoSEQ multiplex PCR, and TCRdb kept only the in-frame ones, dropping some. The sample carries approximately 220,000 clones, 80% to 90% recorded once. The sequenced material came from peripheral blood. Receptor source: a woman aged 45-60 years with acute or convalescent COVID-19.

This rearrangement joins TRBV18 to TRBJ1-2; TRBD1 matches 8 bases. Unmatched junction bases numbered 4, after V lost 3 bases and J lost 1 base. Germline V lookup: CDR1 KGHSH, CDR2 LQKENI. The CDR3 consists of 15 residues. This chain's CDR3 is CASSPGTGLNYGYTF. The CDR3 DNA reads TGTGCCAGCTCACCCGGGACAGGTCTTAACTATGGCTACACCTTC.

The chain links TRBV7-9 to TRBJ1-2, with 8 bases identical to TRBD1. Trimming took 0 bases from V and 1 from J; bases not matched to a gene: 4. The CDR3 covers 16 residues. Germline lookup yields CDR1 SEHNR and CDR2 FQNEAQ (reference sequence). DNA for the CDR3: TGTGCCAGCAGCTTAGCTGTTGGACAGGGTAACTATGGCTACACCTTC. It encodes CASSLAVGQGNYGYTF.

The V and J genes are TRBV19 and TRBJ2-7; D ambiguous. V lost 5 bases and J lost 3, with 8 bases in between. Germline V gene sequence: CDR1 LNHDA, CDR2 SQIVND (reference sequence). This CDR3 region has 12 residues. CDR3 in amino acids: CASSRSGYEQYF. The CDR3 DNA reads as TGTGCCAGTAGTCGCAGTGGCTACGAGCAGTACTTC.

The sample holds a few counts of this clone. The V and J genes are TRBV19 and TRBJ1-1, with a possible D match to TRBD1 (6 bases). Germline V CDR1 and CDR2: LNHDA, SQIVND (reference sequence). The CDR3 is 16 residues long. V was cut by 3 bases and J by 6 bases, with 20 bases left in between. In DNA, the CDR3 is TGTGCCAGTAGTATCTATAACAGGGATTCGGCGGCTGAAGCTTTCTTT. Its translation is CASSIYNRDSAAEAFF.

The V gene is TRBV7-2, the J gene TRBJ2-5; 12 nucleotides align to TRBD2. The CDR3 consists of 15 residues. The trim removed 6 bases at V and 4 bases at J, leaving 6 bases unmatched. Germline values: CDR1 SGHTA, CDR2 FQGNSA. CDR3 sequence: CASSSSGGAGETQYF. The CDR3 DNA sequence: TGTGCCAGCAGTTCTAGCGGGGGGGCAGGAGAGACCCAGTACTTC.

A single count supports this clone. V gene TRBV3-1 (or the pseudogene TRBV3-2) combines with J gene TRBJ1-1, with D maybe TRBD1 (6 bases). Germline V gene sequence: CDR1 LGHDT, CDR2 YNNKEL (reference sequence). The CDR3 is 15 residues long. V gave up 5 bases and J gave up 0 bases, with 13 bases separating them. In nucleotides, the CDR3 is TGTGCCAGCAGCAACCCGACAGGCATGAACACTGAAGCTTTCTTT. This gives the protein CASSNPTGMNTEAFF.

V is TRBV4-3 and J is TRBJ2-3, with 11 bases lining up with TRBD2. Trimming at V came to 3 bases and at J to 4 bases, leaving 6 bases not matched to a gene. The CDR3 spans 16 residues. Germline values: CDR1 LGHNA, CDR2 YSLEER. The CDR3 here is CASSQTSGAISDTQYF. The CDR3, as DNA: TGCGCCAGCAGCCAGACTAGCGGGGCCATCTCAGATACGCAGTATTTT.

This chain connects TRBV6-5 to TRBJ2-6; possibly TRBD2 for D (5 bases). In germline, CDR1 is MNHEY, CDR2 SVGAGI. Trimming took 6 bases from V and 9 from J, leaving 15 bases between them. This CDR3 spans 14 amino acids. The CDR3 sequence is CASRPPGGVNVLTF. CDR3 in DNA: TGTGCCAGCAGGCCGCCCGGAGGTGTCAACGTCCTGACTTTC.

The chain links TRBV28 to TRBJ1-1; D is unclear. CDR1 MDHEN and CDR2 SYDVKM come from the germline V gene. The germline V and J ends were trimmed by 8 bases and 7 bases, with 11 bases remaining between them. CDR3 size: 11 residues. This CDR3 is CASDARDEAFF. Written as DNA, the CDR3 is TGTGCCAGCGACGCGAGGGATGAAGCTTTCTTT. The entire variable domain, with the rest obtained from reference TRBV28 and TRBJ1-1, is as follows: DVKVTQSSRYLVKRTGEKVFLECVQDMDHENMFWYRQDPGLGLRLIYFSYDVKMKEKGDIPEGYSVSREKKERFSLILESASTNQTSMYLCASDARDEAFFGQGTRLTVV.

The chain uses TRBV2 and TRBJ1-5; 9 nucleotides agree with TRBD1. CDR1 and CDR2 from the germline V gene are SNHLY and FYNNEI. V dropped 6 bases and J dropped 6; count of bases not matched to a gene: 12. The CDR3 extends over 16 amino acids. The CDR3 DNA is TGTGCCAGCAGGGGGTATAGGACAGGGGCTATTCAGCCCCAGCATTTT. The encoded protein is CASRGYRTGAIQPQHF.

This clone has a single count. This chain links TRBV6-2 or TRBV6-3 with TRBJ1-1, with D perhaps TRBD1 (6 bases). The V gene lost 4 bases and the J gene lost 6 bases, with 12 bases spanning the gap. The germline gives CDR1 MNHEY, CDR2 SVGEGT. The CDR3 has 13 residues. The CDR3 DNA is TGTGCCAGCAGTTCAACAGGGCAGGCTGAAGCTTTCTTT. It codes for CASSSTGQAEAFF.

This chain uses TRBV6-6 with TRBJ1-4, with 8 bases identical to TRBD1. Trimming removed 5 bases from V and 0 bases from J; junction bases left unmatched: 8. There are 17 residues in the CDR3. Germline V CDR1 and CDR2: MNHNY, SVGAGI (reference sequence). CDR3 protein: CASSHGQGEATNEKLFF. For the CDR3, the DNA is TGTGCCAGCAGTCATGGACAGGGTGAAGCAACTAATGAAAAACTGTTTTTT.

The chain carries TRBV27 and TRBJ2-3; 10 bases match TRBD2. Germline V gene lookup returns CDR1 MNHEY and CDR2 SMNVEV (reference sequence). The length of the CDR3 is 15 residues. Losses at the gene ends were 10 bases for V and 4 bases for J; bases not matched to a gene: 11. The CDR3 protein is CATAGLAGGPDTQYF. CDR3 in DNA: TGTGCCACCGCGGGATTAGCGGGGGGCCCAGATACGCAGTATTTT.

The rearrangement uses TRBV9 and TRBJ2-3; 8 bases agree with TRBD2. Losses at the gene ends were 2 bases for V and 0 bases for J; bases not matched to a gene: 5. CDR3 length equals 16 residues. CDR1 SGDLS and CDR2 YYNGEE come from the germline V gene. The CDR3 DNA sequence: TGTGCCAGCAGCGTGGGCGGGGGGACCAGCACAGATACGCAGTATTTT. It translates to CASSVGGGTSTDTQYF.

The CDR3 reads CASSRKETQYF. The CDR3 DNA reads TGTGCCAGCAGTCGTAAAGAGACCCAGTACTTC. V gene TRBV6-5 combines with J gene TRBJ2-5; D remains ambiguous. Germline CDR1 reads MNHEY; CDR2 reads SVGAGI. The CDR3 loop spans 11 amino acids. V gave up 5 bases and J gave up 3 bases, with 4 bases separating them.

In this sample, this clone turned up once. This chain links TRBV3-1 (or the pseudogene TRBV3-2) with TRBJ2-5, with a weak D call TRBD2 (6 bases). Germline V gene data show CDR1 as LGHDT and CDR2 as YNNKEL (reference sequence). The germline V and J ends were trimmed by 8 bases and 7 bases, with 17 bases remaining between them. The CDR3 contains 13 residues. This CDR3 is CASQSGGTPTQYF. The DNA for the CDR3 is TGTGCCAGCCAAAGCGGCGGGACCCCGACCCAGTACTTC.

J is TRBJ2-3 and V is TRBV19, with 7 bases identical to TRBD2. The CDR3 extends over 16 amino acids. Germline V gene data show CDR1 as LNHDA and CDR2 as SQIVND (reference sequence). Unmatched junction bases numbered 12, after V lost 5 bases and J lost 4 bases. This chain's CDR3 is CASSGEGSRRADTQYF. CDR3 DNA sequence: TGTGCCAGTAGTGGGGAGGGGTCTAGACGCGCAGATACGCAGTATTTT.

This chain joins TRBV7-9 and TRBJ2-1; 9 nucleotides agree with TRBD2. The CDR3 has 17 amino acids. Germline CDR1 is SEHNR and CDR2 is FQNEAQ (reference sequence). Trimming cost V 1 base and J 5 bases; bases outside gene matches: 9. CDR3 bases: TGTGCCAGCAGCTTAGAGTTCTTGCGGGGGGGCCACAATGAGCAGTTCTTC. As protein: CASSLEFLRGGHNEQFF.

The V call is TRBV2, the J call TRBJ1-1; D not resolved. This CDR3 spans 13 amino acids. V dropped 8 bases and J dropped 0 bases, with 10 bases sitting between them. The V gene's germline CDR1 is SNHLY and CDR2 FYNNEI. In DNA, the CDR3 is TGTGCCAGCCGAAGAGTCATGAACACTGAAGCTTTCTTT. Its protein product is CASRRVMNTEAFF.